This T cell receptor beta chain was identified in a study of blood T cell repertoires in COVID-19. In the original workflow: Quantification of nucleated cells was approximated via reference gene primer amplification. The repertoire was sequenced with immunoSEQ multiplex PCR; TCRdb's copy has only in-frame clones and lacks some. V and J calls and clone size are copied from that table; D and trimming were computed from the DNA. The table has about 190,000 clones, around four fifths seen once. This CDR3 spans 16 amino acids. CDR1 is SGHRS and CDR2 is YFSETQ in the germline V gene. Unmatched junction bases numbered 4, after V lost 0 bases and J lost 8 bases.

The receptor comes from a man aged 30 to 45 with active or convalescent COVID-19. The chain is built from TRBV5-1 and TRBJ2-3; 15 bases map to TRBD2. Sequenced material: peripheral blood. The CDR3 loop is CASSLARTSGRGTQYF. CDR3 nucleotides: TGCGCCAGCAGCTTGGCCAGGACTAGCGGGAGGGGTACGCAGTATTTT.